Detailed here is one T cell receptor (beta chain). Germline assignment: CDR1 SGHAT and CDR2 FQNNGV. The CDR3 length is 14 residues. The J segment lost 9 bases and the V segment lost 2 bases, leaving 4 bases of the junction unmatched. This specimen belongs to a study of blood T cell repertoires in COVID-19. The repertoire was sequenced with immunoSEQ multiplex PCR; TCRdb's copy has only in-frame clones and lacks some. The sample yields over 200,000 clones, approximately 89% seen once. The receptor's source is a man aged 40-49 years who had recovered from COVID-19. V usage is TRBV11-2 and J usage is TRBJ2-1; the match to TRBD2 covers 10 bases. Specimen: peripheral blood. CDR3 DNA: TGTGCCAGCAGCTTACTAGCGGGAGTGGGTGAGCAGTTCTTC. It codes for CASSLLAGVGEQFF.